This TCR beta chain was profiled in a study of CD8+ T cells in alopecia areata. About the study: Patients in the treated group were given tofacitinib by mouth, 5 to 10 mg twice a day.

Extracted RNA was reverse transcribed, and the resulting cDNA served as sequencing template. The protocol was immunoSEQ multiplex PCR, while the TCRdb copy is restricted to in-frame clones and leaves out a portion. The repertoire holds 120,000 to 150,000 clones, with 85% to 90% as singletons. Study conclusions and caveats: Scalp samples also yield sequences from resident alphabeta T cells of normal skin. Having just one nonresponder leaves the connection between baseline CD8+ expansion and response unresolved.

Indicated treatment: oral pan-JAK inhibitor, 5-10 mg twice daily. In regard to this clone: Its antigen remains unknown.

CDR1 GTSNPN and CDR2 SVGIG come from the germline V gene (reference sequence). V dropped 0 bases and J dropped 9 bases, with 18 bases sitting between them. The CDR3 spans 15 residues. This TCR was recovered from a human donor with alopecia areata. The material sequenced was CD8+ T cells sorted from blood, taken at week 4, from a patient treated with tofacitinib. This rearrangement joins TRBV30 to TRBJ2-1, with a possible D match to TRBD2 (5 bases). The CDR3 loop is CAWSVASWRYSEQFF. DNA for the CDR3: TGTGCCTGGAGTGTAGCCTCCTGGAGGTATAGTGAGCAGTTCTTC. Full variable domain (rest looked up from reference TRBV30 and TRBJ2-1): SQTIHQWPATLVQPVGSPLSLECTVEGTSNPNLYWYRQAAGRGLQLLFYSVGIGQISSEVPQNLSASRPQDRQFILSSKKLLLSDSGFYLCAWSVASWRYSEQFFGPGTRLTVL.